Presented here are 4 T cell receptor beta chains from one specimen sequenced in a study of T cell responses to AZD1222 COVID-19 vaccine. TCRdb's table, derived via immunoSEQ multiplex PCR, lists solely in-frame clones and lacks some. The sample has over 100,000 clones; approximately 90% are singletons. The source was peripheral blood, collected on day 0 of AZD1222 vaccination. The source of these receptors is an adult in good health.

With regard to this clone: This sample includes further DNA sequences coding for the same CDR3. The chain has TRBV9 and TRBJ2-3; maybe TRBD1 (6 bases). There are 15 residues in the CDR3. Deletions cut 3 bases from V and 0 bases from J, with 11 bases between. In germline, CDR1 is SGDLS, CDR2 YYNGEE. Written as DNA, the CDR3 is TGTGCCAGCAGCGCCGGGACAACTAGCACAGATACGCAGTATTTT. Protein sequence: CASSAGTTSTDTQYF.

The V and J genes are TRBV19 and TRBJ1-1; tentative D call: TRBD1 (5 bases). The CDR3 is 16 amino acids. V lost 4 bases to trimming and J lost 1 base, with 16 bases between them. CDR1 LNHDA and CDR2 SQIVND come from the germline V gene (reference sequence). The CDR3 region is CASSTLEGLGNTEAFF. CDR3 nucleotide sequence: TGTGCCAGTAGTACCCTCGAGGGGTTGGGGAACACTGAAGCTTTCTTT.

The CDR3 DNA is TGTGCCAGTTCCAGGGACGCCTCCTCTGGAAACACCATATATTTT. Encoded protein: CASSRDASSGNTIYF. The chain combines TRBV18 with TRBJ1-3; the D gene is possibly TRBD1 (5 bases). Germline-derived CDR1 and CDR2 are KGHSH and LQKENI. V was trimmed by 9 bases and J by 0 bases, leaving 15 bases between them. This CDR3 region has 15 residues.

The chain employs TRBV13 and TRBJ2-3, with 9 bases fitting TRBD1. The junction had 16 bases not matched to a gene; V was cut back by 5 bases and J by 7 bases. Germline assignment: CDR1 PRHDT and CDR2 FYEKMQ (reference sequence). The CDR3 has 17 amino acids. CDR3 bases: TGTGCCAGCAGCCCTGAGGGGGGGACAGGGAAAATGAATACGCAGTATTTT. Translation gives CASSPEGGTGKMNTQYF.